These 30 T cell receptor beta chains came from one sample sequenced in a study of T cells after yellow fever vaccination. TCRdb re-analysed the 5' RACE reads in MiXCR, keeping a single row per CDR3 protein. The data contain around 320,000 distinct CDR3 sequences, around 10% of them singletons. The source material was CD4+ T cells sorted from PBMCs, sampled 45 days after the yellow fever booster vaccination. These receptors originate from a man between 18 and 29 years old who received the YFV17D yellow fever vaccine.

This clonotype has a handful of counts. The chain couples TRBV25-1 to TRBJ1-2; D unresolved. The V gene lost 1 base and the J gene lost 9 bases, with 9 bases spanning the gap. The CDR3 consists of 12 residues. Germline loops: CDR1 MGHDK, CDR2 SYGVNS. The CDR3 DNA reads TGTGCCAGCAGTGAATCTGCCGGGAGCTACACCTTC. Translation gives CASSESAGSYTF.

The chain couples TRBV3-1 to TRBJ2-1; D uncertain. Germline V gene sequence: CDR1 LGHDT, CDR2 YNNKEL (reference sequence). The CDR3 is made up of 15 amino acids. The V and J ends lost 4 bases and 0 bases respectively, with 10 bases between them. CDR3 amino acids: CASSPTRSSYNEQFF. The CDR3, as DNA: TGTGCCAGCAGCCCGACTCGTAGCTCCTACAATGAGCAGTTCTTC.

The rearrangement uses TRBV7-9 and TRBJ1-2; unclear D gene. The CDR3 spans 12 residues. Germline CDR1 and CDR2: SEHNR and FQNEAQ (reference sequence). V shed 1 base and J shed 12 bases, with 12 bases lying between them. CDR3 sequence: CASSLEGGGDTF. In nucleotides, the CDR3 is TGTGCCAGCAGCTTAGAAGGTGGAGGCGACACCTTC.

This clonotype appeared a few times. The rearrangement links TRBV7-2 to TRBJ1-2; tentative D call: TRBD1 (6 bases). V was pared by 4 bases and J by 2 bases, with 20 bases between. CDR3 size: 17 residues. Germline V lookup: CDR1 SGHTA, CDR2 FQGNSA. The CDR3 here is CASSSIPIVTGNYGYTF. CDR3 DNA: TGTGCCAGCAGCTCTATCCCCATAGTAACAGGGAACTATGGCTACACCTTC.

CDR3 sequence: CASSFIGLGGSDTQYF. The CDR3 DNA follows: TGTGCCAGCAGCTTCATTGGACTAGGAGGGTCGGATACGCAGTATTTT. The chain links TRBV7-2 to TRBJ2-3; 7 bases align to TRBD2. The CDR3 runs 16 residues. Germline V lookup: CDR1 SGHTA, CDR2 FQGNSA. With V trimmed by 3 bases and J by 6 bases, 12 bases remained unmatched. Full variable domain (missing parts from reference TRBV7-2 and TRBJ2-3): GAGVSQSPSNKVTEKGKDVELRCDPISGHTALYWYRQSLGQGLEFLIYFQGNSAPDKSGLPSDRFSAERTGGSVSTLTIQRTQQEDSAVYLCASSFIGLGGSDTQYFGPGTRLTVL.

This clonotype was seen many times. This rearrangement joins TRBV28 to TRBJ1-6; no definite D call. Deletions cut 5 bases from V and 0 bases from J, with 14 bases between. Looked up from germline, CDR1 is MDHEN and CDR2 is SYDVKM. The CDR3 loop spans 17 amino acids. Here the CDR3 reads CASSTLAWSSYNSPLHF. CDR3 bases: TGTGCCAGCAGTACTCTAGCGTGGAGCTCCTATAATTCACCCCTCCACTTT.

This chain connects TRBV5-1 to TRBJ2-3, with 11 positions matching TRBD2. CDR3 length: 16 amino acids. V lost 2 bases and J lost 6; bases outside the gene matches: 8. CDR1 SGHRS and CDR2 YFSETQ come from the germline V gene. The CDR3 coding sequence is TGCGCCAGCAGCTTAGGTAGCGGGGGGGCAGTGGATACGCAGTATTTT. Amino acids: CASSLGSGGAVDTQYF.

This clonotype appeared a few times. The chain uses TRBV7-2 and TRBJ1-4, with D tentatively TRBD1 (5 bases). Germline V CDR1 and CDR2: SGHTA, FQGNSA. The germline V and J ends were trimmed by 5 bases and 8 bases, with 21 bases remaining between them. There are 16 residues in the CDR3. The CDR3: CASSLRGGAVREKLFF. The CDR3 nucleotides read TGTGCCAGCAGCCTCCGGGGTGGGGCAGTACGCGAAAAACTGTTTTTT.

This chain uses TRBV20-1 with TRBJ1-1, with 7 bases that match TRBD1. Germline CDR1 is DFQATT and CDR2 is SNEGSKA (reference sequence). Germline trimming cut 6 bases from V and 6 bases from J; bases unmatched to any gene: 7. This CDR3 is 12 amino acids long. CDR3 DNA: TGCAGTGCCCCGGGACAGAGCCCTGAAGCTTTCTTT. Encoded protein: CSAPGQSPEAFF.

The chain combines TRBV12-3 or TRBV12-4 with TRBJ1-3, with 7 nucleotides matching TRBD1. This CDR3 is built from 15 residues. V lost 6 bases and J lost 0; bases outside the gene matches: 5. The CDR3 protein is CASSDRDYSGNTIYF. The CDR3 DNA follows: TGTGCCAGCAGCGACAGGGACTACTCTGGAAACACCATATATTTT.

This clonotype was counted many times. The chain uses TRBV5-5 and TRBJ2-5, with 7 bases matching TRBD1. The junction had 7 bases not matched to a gene; V was cut back by 1 base and J by 1 base. The CDR3 covers 16 residues. Looked up from germline, CDR1 is SGHKS and CDR2 is YYEKEE (reference sequence). CDR3 nucleotides: TGTGCCAGCAGCTTGCCCGAAACAGGGGCCCAAGAGACCCAGTACTTC. Its translation is CASSLPETGAQETQYF.

This clonotype was seen ten or more times. V is TRBV3-1 and J is TRBJ1-6; no reliable D call. In germline, CDR1 is LGHDT, CDR2 YNNKEL (reference sequence). V was shortened by 0 bases and J by 9 bases, with 12 bases between the two germline ends. CDR3 length: 15 residues. CDR3 loop: CASSQDPALGSPLHF. The CDR3 DNA follows: TGTGCCAGCAGCCAAGACCCGGCGTTGGGTTCACCCCTCCACTTT.

This clonotype turned up a few times. The gene calls are TRBV7-3 and TRBJ2-1, with D perhaps being TRBD1 or TRBD2 (5 bases each). This CDR3 has 14 amino acids. Trimming took 5 bases from V and 7 from J, leaving 15 bases between them. Per the germline V gene, CDR1 is SGHTA and CDR2 is FQGTGA. CDR3 DNA sequence: TGTGCCAGCAGCCCTACCGGGACGCAGAATGAGCAGTTCTTC. The encoded protein is CASSPTGTQNEQFF.

This clonotype was counted only a few times. The CDR3 protein is CASSFWEGRTGFF. The CDR3 nucleotides read TGTGCCAGCAGCTTTTGGGAGGGTCGTACGGGGTTCTTC. V and J are TRBV7-2 and TRBJ2-1, with TRBD2 matching 7 bases. CDR3 size: 13 residues. The germline gives CDR1 SGHTA, CDR2 FQGNSA. V was pared by 3 bases and J by 15 bases, with 11 bases of the junction left unmatched.

There are a few counts of this clonotype. DNA for the CDR3: TGTGCCAGCAGCTCATTAGACAGGAAGAATTCACCCCTCCACTTT. The encoded protein is CASSSLDRKNSPLHF. The chain links TRBV7-2 to TRBJ1-6; perhaps TRBD1 as D (6 bases). Deletions cut 4 bases from V and 7 bases from J, with 14 bases between. Germline assignment: CDR1 SGHTA and CDR2 FQGNSA. The CDR3 runs to 15 residues.

This clonotype was picked up a small number of times. The chain links TRBV7-2 to TRBJ1-6, with D hard to call. The germline V gene encodes CDR1 SGHTA and CDR2 FQGNSA. V was trimmed by 0 bases and J by 11 bases, leaving 14 bases between them. The length of the CDR3 is 15 residues. The CDR3 DNA reads TGTGCCAGCAGCTTAGCTCAGGATGCGAGGACACCCCTCCACTTT. Residues: CASSLAQDARTPLHF.

V and J are TRBV5-1 and TRBJ2-7; 11 nucleotides agree with TRBD1. Germline V gene data show CDR1 as SGHRS and CDR2 as YFSETQ. The J segment lost 4 bases and the V segment lost 2 bases, leaving 8 bases of the junction unmatched. The CDR3 runs to 16 residues. The CDR3: CASSFNAGTGGYEQYF. DNA of the CDR3: TGCGCCAGCAGCTTCAACGCCGGGACAGGGGGGTACGAGCAGTACTTC.

The V call is TRBV4-1, the J call TRBJ2-3; no clear D. V gave up 0 bases and J gave up 5 bases, with 9 bases separating them. Per germline, CDR1 MGHRA and CDR2 YSYEKL. The CDR3 has 14 residues. CDR3 coding DNA: TGCGCCAGCAGCCAAGATTTTGGGATAGATACGCAGTATTTT. It encodes CASSQDFGIDTQYF.

This clonotype was seen a handful of times. V is TRBV12-3 or TRBV12-4 and J is TRBJ2-7; 7 nucleotides match TRBD1. This CDR3 has 15 amino acids. V gave up 0 bases and J gave up 1 base; unmatched junction bases: 3. The CDR3 sequence is CASSLAGGISYEQYF. DNA for the CDR3: TGTGCCAGCAGTTTAGCAGGGGGCATATCCTACGAGCAGTACTTC.

This clonotype turned up a few times. The chain uses TRBV11-2 and TRBJ2-1; TRBD2 agrees at 7 bases. Trimming cost V 4 bases and J 2 bases; bases outside gene matches: 5. Germline V lookup: CDR1 SGHAT, CDR2 FQNNGV. The CDR3 runs to 15 residues. CDR3 DNA: TGTGCCAGCAGCTCAACTAGCGAGGCCTACAATGAGCAGTTCTTC. Translating it yields CASSSTSEAYNEQFF.

The chain is built from TRBV5-1 and TRBJ1-5, with D perhaps matching TRBD1 (6 bases). V lost 4 bases and J 9 bases, leaving 20 bases between the germline ends. Germline V CDR1 and CDR2: SGHRS, YFSETQ. This CDR3 comprises 15 residues. CDR3 sequence: CASSPAGVLHRPQHF. CDR3 DNA: TGCGCCAGCAGCCCGGCAGGGGTCCTTCATCGGCCCCAGCATTTT.

This clonotype was seen a handful of times. The CDR3 spells CASSYRGLLQETQYF. The DNA of the CDR3 is TGTGCCAGCAGCTATAGGGGACTACTCCAAGAGACCCAGTACTTC. V is TRBV12-3 or TRBV12-4 and J is TRBJ2-5; 7 nucleotides match TRBD2. The CDR3 is 15 amino acids. V shed 6 bases and J 1 base; nucleotides not matched to a gene: 8.

CDR3 coding DNA: TGTGCCACCAGCAGAAGCGGGACTAGCTACGAGCAGTACTTC. Its translation: CATSRSGTSYEQYF. V is TRBV15 and J is TRBJ2-7, with 8 bases identical to TRBD2. The junction had 3 bases not matched to a gene; V was cut back by 2 bases and J by 3 bases. The CDR3 spans 14 residues. CDR1 is LNHNV and CDR2 is YYDKDF in the germline V gene (reference sequence).

As to this clonotype: The junction does not match germline at one end; this may be a read error. The V call is TRBV7-3, the J call TRBJ2-3, with D possibly being TRBD1 (5 bases). The CDR3 is 14 residues long. Per germline, CDR1 SGHTA and CDR2 FQGTGA. CDR3 loop: CASSLGLGADTQYF. For the CDR3, the DNA is TGCGCCAGCAGCTTGGGGCTAGGTGCAGATACGCAGTATTTT.

This rearrangement joins TRBV7-2 to TRBJ1-3, with TRBD1 matching over 7 bases. Trimming removed 5 bases from V and 1 base from J; junction bases left unmatched: 2. The CDR3 totals 14 residues. The germline V gene encodes CDR1 SGHTA and CDR2 FQGNSA. The CDR3 DNA is TGTGCCAGCAGCCAGACAGGGTCTGGAAACACCATATATTTT. Translated: CASSQTGSGNTIYF.

CDR3 bases: TGTGCCAGTAGTATTAATGGGATCACCAACTACGAGCAGTACTTC. Amino acid sequence: CASSINGITNYEQYF. The chain joins TRBV19 to TRBJ2-7; no clear D. Trimming left V 3 bases short and J 3 bases short, with 15 bases between. The CDR3 totals 15 residues. CDR1 is LNHDA and CDR2 is SQIVND in the germline V gene (reference sequence).

This clonotype was seen only a few times. The rearrangement links TRBV7-9 to TRBJ2-2; 9 bases are shared with TRBD1. This CDR3 has 17 residues. V trimming: 0 bases; J trimming: 6 bases; junction bases outside the gene matches: 8. Germline V gene sequence: CDR1 SEHNR, CDR2 FQNEAQ (reference sequence). CDR3 bases: TGTGCCAGCAGCTTAGCGCGGACAGGGGTATGGGCCGGGGAGCTGTTTTTT. Its translation: CASSLARTGVWAGELFF.

This sequence joins TRBV10-3 and TRBJ2-3; D possibly corresponds to TRBD1 (5 bases). The CDR3 covers 14 residues. Per germline, CDR1 ENHRY and CDR2 SYGVKD. Trimming left V 4 bases short and J 1 base short, with 9 bases between. The CDR3 DNA is TGTGCCATCAGTGTTGGCAGGGGCACAGATACGCAGTATTTT. This gives the protein CAISVGRGTDTQYF.

V and J are TRBV7-2 and TRBJ1-1; 9 nucleotides match TRBD1. The ends lost 5 bases at V and 2 bases at J; junction bases unmatched: 6. The CDR3 consists of 15 residues. Germline-derived CDR1 and CDR2 are SGHTA and FQGNSA. The CDR3 DNA follows: TGTGCCAGCAGCGCGATGACAGGGGGAAACACTGAAGCTTTCTTT. Its translation: CASSAMTGGNTEAFF. Using reference TRBV7-2 and TRBJ1-1 for the parts outside the CDR3, the full variable domain is GAGVSQSPSNKVTEKGKDVELRCDPISGHTALYWYRQSLGQGLEFLIYFQGNSAPDKSGLPSDRFSAERTGGSVSTLTIQRTQQEDSAVYLCASSAMTGGNTEAFFGQGTRLTVV.

V gene TRBV10-3 combines with J gene TRBJ2-1; 8 bases line up with TRBD2. Germline V gene data show CDR1 as ENHRY and CDR2 as SYGVKD. The CDR3 consists of 16 residues. Trimming cost V 2 bases and J 7 bases; bases outside gene matches: 10. In DNA form, the CDR3 reads TGTGCCATCAGTGAGCACACTAGCGGCGTGAGAAATGAGCAGTTCTTC. It yields the protein CAISEHTSGVRNEQFF.